This T cell receptor beta chain is drawn from a study of T-cell reconstitution after alpha-beta-depleted transplantation in children. Regarding the study as a whole: The origin of high day-60 TCRbeta diversity in some patients lay in surviving recipient T cells and thymic progenitors. At one year after transplant, newly produced T cells mostly accounted for T-cell counts and diversity. Roughly two months post-transplant, alpha-beta T cells reportedly originated from several hundred graft clones that had expanded.

The length of the CDR3 is 14 residues. The germline gives CDR1 SNHLY, CDR2 FYNNEI. With 6 bases clipped from V and 2 bases from J, the junction kept 6 bases outside the gene matches. As it was prepared, the TCRbeta library received unique molecular identifiers. TCRdb passed the PCR reads through MiXCR, listing each CDR3 protein once. The data contain some 300,000 distinct CDR3 sequences, 10% of them singletons. This clonotype was counted many times. Its antigen is unidentified. The clonotype originates from a boy younger than two with acute myeloid leukemia, due to receive a stem cell transplant. The chain has TRBV2 and TRBJ2-7; 8 nucleotides agree with TRBD1. Material: PBMCs, obtained before TCRalphabeta/CD19-depleted stem cell transplant. The CDR3 spells CASRGTGLPYEQYF. The CDR3 DNA reads TGTGCCAGCAGGGGGACAGGCCTTCCCTACGAGCAGTACTTC.